This TCR beta chain was retrieved from a study of T cell responses to AZD1222 COVID-19 vaccine. Turning to this clone: Additional DNA sequences in this sample encode the identical CDR3.

The assay was immunoSEQ multiplex PCR, and TCRdb's table has in-frame clones only and misses some. Seen here are about 120,000 clones, about nine tenths observed once, and the top ten hold 2% to 3%. The CDR3 is 14 amino acids. Germline V gene data show CDR1 as SGHRS and CDR2 as YFSETQ. The J segment lost 7 bases and the V segment lost 0 bases, leaving 2 bases of the junction unmatched. This TCR derives from an adult who received the AZD1222 COVID-19 vaccine. This sequence joins TRBV5-1 and TRBJ1-5, with 9 nucleotides matching TRBD1. The source was peripheral blood, collected 28 days after the second AZD1222 dose. Written as DNA, the CDR3 is TGCGCCAGCAGCTTGGGACAGGGGGGCCAGCCCCAGCATTTT. Its protein is CASSLGQGGQPQHF.